A selection of T cell receptor beta chains follows, all from one sample in a study of multiple sclerosis patients with progressive multifocal leukoencephalopathy. Sequencing used immunoSEQ multiplex PCR; TCRdb keeps in-frame clones, though not all of them. This table has some 30,000 clones, roughly 91% appearing once. The source material was PBMCs, sampled from a patient treated with natalizumab. All receptors derive from a human donor with multiple sclerosis. Each CDR3 is given with its conserved first and last residue. Each record gives: J gene, D gene, clone size, V gene, CDR3 length, CDR3 protein, CDR3 DNA. The D gene is left open where the match is weak. The size field is filled for only some rows; it gives once, few, many or a size class.

>TRBJ2-6|-|-|TRBV25-1|16
CASSEPTRSGANVLTF
TGTGCCAGCAGTGAACCGACACGCTCTGGGGCCAACGTCCTGACTTTC
>TRBJ2-2|-|-|TRBV11-3|16
CASSLGGPTRTGELFF
TGTGCCAGCAGCTTAGGCGGACCAACTCGGACCGGGGAGCTGTTTTTT
>TRBJ2-7|-|-|TRBV5-6|13
CASSFGTYYEQYF
TGTGCCAGCAGCTTCGGGACCTACTACGAGCAGTACTTC
>TRBJ1-2|TRBD1|once|TRBV5-1|17
CASSVVQGANPNYGYTF
TGCGCCAGCAGCGTCGTACAGGGGGCGAACCCTAACTATGGCTACACCTTC
>TRBJ2-2|-|-|TRBV19|14
CASSIGRDTGELFF
TGTGCCAGTAGTATCGGGCGGGATACCGGGGAGCTGTTTTTT
>TRBJ2-5|TRBD1|-|TRBV2|16
CASTSYWTGREETQYF
TGTGCCAGCACCTCGTATTGGACAGGGAGAGAAGAGACCCAGTACTTC
>TRBJ1-1|-|-|TRBV7-2|16
CASSQQGSLLNTEAFF
TGTGCCAGCAGCCAACAGGGCAGCCTCCTGAACACTGAAGCTTTCTTT
>TRBJ2-1|-|-|TRBV2|13
CASSETSDNEQFF
TGTGCCAGCAGTGAAACTTCCGACAATGAGCAGTTCTTC
>TRBJ1-2|-|-|TRBV27|13
CASATGISFGYTF
TGTGCCAGCGCAACAGGGATTTCTTTTGGCTACACCTTC
>TRBJ2-1|TRBD2|-|TRBV5-1|17
CASSTGALAGEGNEQFF
TGCGCCAGCAGCACCGGCGCCCTAGCGGGAGAGGGCAATGAGCAGTTCTTC
>TRBJ1-2|TRBD1|-|TRBV5-6|18
CASSLEGAIVESASGYTF
TGTGCCAGCAGCTTGGAGGGGGCAATAGTCGAATCCGCTAGTGGCTACACCTTC
>TRBJ2-1|TRBD2|-|TRBV10-2|18
CASLRFGLAGNSYNEQFF
TGCGCCAGCCTAAGGTTTGGTCTAGCGGGAAACTCCTACAATGAGCAGTTCTTC
>TRBJ2-7|-|-|TRBV18|16
CASSPRPTGTKSEQYF
TGTGCCAGCTCACCACGACCGACGGGGACCAAATCCGAGCAGTACTTC
>TRBJ1-5|-|few|TRBV28|15
CASSLVQGESQPQHF
TGTGCCAGCAGTTTAGTACAGGGAGAGAGTCAGCCCCAGCATTTT
>TRBJ2-7|-|-|TRBV14|12
CASSTFPGQQYF
TGTGCCAGCAGCACCTTCCCCGGGCAGCAGTACTTC
>TRBJ1-5|-|-|TRBV7-9|15
CASSLAAGGGQPQHF
TGTGCCAGCAGCTTAGCGGCGGGGGGCGGGCAGCCCCAGCATTTT
>TRBJ2-1|-|-|TRBV4-3|13
CASSQHFAVEQFF
TGCGCCAGCAGCCAACATTTCGCGGTTGAGCAGTTCTTC
>TRBJ1-1|-|-|TRBV5-1|11
CASSPSGEAFF
TGCGCCAGCAGCCCCTCGGGGGAAGCTTTCTTT
>TRBJ2-7|-|-|TRBV4-1|15
CASSLRGGAAYEQYF
TGCGCCAGCAGCCTCAGGGGCGGGGCAGCCTACGAGCAGTACTTC
>TRBJ2-2|-|once|TRBV7-3|18
CASSLIGPGGANTGELFF
TGTGCCAGCAGCTTAATAGGCCCGGGGGGCGCGAACACCGGGGAGCTGTTTTTT
>TRBJ1-2|-|-|TRBV6-1|15
CASRWSLGSLNGYTF
TGTGCCAGCAGGTGGAGCTTGGGGAGTCTGAACGGCTACACCTTC
>TRBJ2-5|TRBD1|-|TRBV7-3|13
CASSLDREETQYF
TGTGCCAGCAGCTTGGACAGGGAAGAGACCCAGTACTTC
>TRBJ1-3|-|-|TRBV6-5|14
CASSYQPTGNTIYF
TGTGCCAGCAGTTACCAGCCCACTGGAAACACCATATATTTT
>TRBJ1-2|-|once|TRBV18|17
CASSPNNANTFGGGYTF
TGTGCCAGCTCACCAAATAATGCGAATACGTTTGGTGGCGGCTACACCTTC
>TRBJ2-4|-|-|TRBV30|13
CAWSDPSKNIQYF
TGTGCCTGGAGCGACCCTTCTAAAAACATTCAGTACTTC
>TRBJ2-3|TRBD2|-|TRBV9|15
CASSVTSGSTDTQYF
TGTGCCAGCAGCGTGACTAGCGGGAGCACAGATACGCAGTATTTT
>TRBJ2-3|TRBD2|-|TRBV30|15
CAGTRVSGTLDTQYF
TGTGCCGGGACGAGGGTTAGCGGGACCCTAGATACGCAGTATTTT
>TRBJ2-2|-|-|TRBV27|17
CASSSPATGARTGELFF
TGTGCCAGCAGTAGTCCGGCCACGGGAGCGCGTACCGGGGAGCTGTTTTTT
>TRBJ1-3|-|-|TRBV9|14
CASSPGGSGNTIYF
TGTGCCAGCAGCCCTGGGGGGTCTGGAAACACCATATATTTT
>TRBJ1-1|-|-|TRBV28|18
CASSFTGRGALRNTEAFF
TGTGCCAGCAGTTTTACCGGGAGGGGGGCCCTGCGGAACACTGAAGCTTTCTTT
>TRBJ2-3|TRBD2|-|TRBV14|19
CASSQGTSGSFGDTDTQYF
TGTGCCAGCAGCCAAGGAACTAGCGGGAGTTTCGGGGACACAGATACGCAGTATTTT
>TRBJ2-3|-|-|TRBV5-1|15
CASSWGRGSTDTQYF
TGCGCCAGCAGCTGGGGACGGGGCAGCACAGATACGCAGTATTTT
>TRBJ1-3|-|few|TRBV13|15
CASSLKGPWGNTIYF
TGTGCCAGCAGCTTAAAGGGCCCATGGGGAAACACCATATATTTT
>TRBJ2-3|-|-|TRBV9|14
CASSGEAGTDTQYF
TGTGCCAGCAGCGGGGAGGCTGGCACAGATACGCAGTATTTT
>TRBJ2-7|TRBD2|-|TRBV5-4|15
CASSLGSGDAYEQYF
TGTGCCAGCAGCTTGGGTAGCGGGGACGCCTACGAGCAGTACTTC
>TRBJ2-1|-|-|TRBV11-2|11
CASGFHNEQFF
TGTGCCAGCGGGTTTCACAATGAGCAGTTCTTC
>TRBJ2-7|-|-|TRBV4-3|14
CASSQDDGTYEQYF
TGCGCCAGCAGCCAAGATGACGGAACCTACGAGCAGTACTTC
>TRBJ2-7|-|-|TRBV2|12
CASSGGSYEQYF
TGTGCCAGCAGTGGAGGCTCCTACGAGCAGTACTTC
>TRBJ1-6|TRBD1|-|TRBV6-5|14
CASSPGTDNSPLHF
TGTGCCAGCAGTCCCGGGACAGATAATTCACCCCTCCACTTT
>TRBJ2-4|-|-|TRBV27|15
CASSLSGLGKNIQYF
TGTGCCAGCAGTTTATCTGGGCTCGGCAAAAACATTCAGTACTTC
>TRBJ2-1|TRBD2|-|TRBV5-1|18
CASSLGLAGGLSYNEQFF
TGCGCCAGCAGCTTGGGACTAGCGGGAGGGCTAAGTTACAATGAGCAGTTCTTC
>TRBJ2-1|TRBD2|few|TRBV5-1|20
CASSGGRLAGGPVSYNEQFF
TGCGCCAGCTCTGGGGGGCGACTAGCGGGAGGGCCCGTTTCCTACAATGAGCAGTTCTTC